This T cell receptor (beta chain) was identified during a study of shared clonotypes between healthy human individuals. General study points: Investigators expected sequencing depth to affect clonotype sharing among donors.

V lost 7 bases, J lost 5 bases, and 29 bases lay in between. Germline V gives CDR1 GTSNPN, CDR2 SVGIG (reference sequence). The CDR3 runs 18 residues. With respect to this clone: Its antigen is unknown.

It was roughly 88 million PBMCs that unsorted samples used for genomic DNA. The run depth of the assay was deep. Unsorted PBMC DNA was sequenced on ten immunoSEQ deep assay plates. Clones were read by immunoSEQ multiplex PCR, and TCRdb kept only the in-frame ones, dropping some. The table shows 450,000 to 650,000 clones, with around 78% occurring only once. This TCR came from a woman in her forties in good health. Some clones in this sample may be carry-over from other donors' samples. The chain combines TRBV30 with TRBJ1-4; possible D gene TRBD1, 5 bases. Sequencing was performed on PBMCs. CDR3 sequence reads: CASAGRDSEFWTNEKLFF. CDR3 coding DNA: TGTGCCTCGGCTGGCCGAGACAGCGAGTTTTGGACAAATGAAAAACTGTTTTTT.